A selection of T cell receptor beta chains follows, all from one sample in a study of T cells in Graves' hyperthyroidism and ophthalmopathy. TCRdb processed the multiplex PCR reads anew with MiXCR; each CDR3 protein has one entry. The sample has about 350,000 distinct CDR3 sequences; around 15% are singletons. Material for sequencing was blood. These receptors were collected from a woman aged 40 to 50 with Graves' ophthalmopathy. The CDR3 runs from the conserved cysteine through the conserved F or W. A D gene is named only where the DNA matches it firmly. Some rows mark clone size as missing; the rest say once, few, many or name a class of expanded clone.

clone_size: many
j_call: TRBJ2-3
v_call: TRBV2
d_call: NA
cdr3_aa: CASSENTVTDTQYF
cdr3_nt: TGTGCCAGCAGTGAGAACACCGTAACAGATACGCAGTATTTT

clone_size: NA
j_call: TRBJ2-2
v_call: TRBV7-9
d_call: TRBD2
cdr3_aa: CASSPKAGGPGELFF
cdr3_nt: TGTGCCAGCAGCCCCAAAGCGGGGGGGCCCGGGGAGCTGTTTTTT

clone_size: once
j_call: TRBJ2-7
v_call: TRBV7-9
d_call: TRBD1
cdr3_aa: CASSLQGPTYEQYF
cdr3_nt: TGTGCCAGCAGCCTACAGGGGCCTACCTACGAGCAGTACTTC

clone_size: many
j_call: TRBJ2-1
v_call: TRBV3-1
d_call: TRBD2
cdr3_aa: CASSQDLVLAGDDEQFF
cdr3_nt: TGTGCCAGCAGCCAAGATCTTGTCCTAGCGGGAGACGATGAGCAGTTCTTC

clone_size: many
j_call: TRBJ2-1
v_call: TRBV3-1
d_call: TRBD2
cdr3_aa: CASSPGTRSYNEQFF
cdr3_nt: TGTGCCAGCAGTCCCGGGACTAGATCCTACAATGAGCAGTTCTTC

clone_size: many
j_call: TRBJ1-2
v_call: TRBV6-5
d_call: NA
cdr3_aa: CASSYMNNYGYTF
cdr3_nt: TGTGCCAGCAGTTACATGAATAACTATGGCTACACCTTC

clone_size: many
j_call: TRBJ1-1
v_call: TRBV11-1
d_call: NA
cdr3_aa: CASSPGTEAFF
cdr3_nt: TGTGCCAGCAGTCCTGGCACTGAAGCTTTCTTT

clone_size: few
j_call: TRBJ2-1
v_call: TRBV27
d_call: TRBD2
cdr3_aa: CASSPIPSGGSYNEQFF
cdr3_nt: TGTGCCAGCAGTCCGATCCCTAGCGGGGGTTCCTACAATGAGCAGTTCTTC

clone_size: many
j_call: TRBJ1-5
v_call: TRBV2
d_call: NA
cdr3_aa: CASTRGGNSNQPQHF
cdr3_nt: TGTGCCAGCACCCGAGGGGGGAATAGCAATCAGCCCCAGCATTTT

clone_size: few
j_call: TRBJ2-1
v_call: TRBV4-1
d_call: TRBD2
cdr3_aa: CASRPSGGAYNEQFF
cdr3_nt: TGCGCCAGCAGACCTAGCGGGGGTGCCTACAATGAGCAGTTCTTC

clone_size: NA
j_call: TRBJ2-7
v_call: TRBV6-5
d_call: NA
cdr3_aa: CASSYSRRPMDEQYF
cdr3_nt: TGTGCCAGCAGTTACTCGAGGCGGCCGATGGACGAGCAGTACTTC

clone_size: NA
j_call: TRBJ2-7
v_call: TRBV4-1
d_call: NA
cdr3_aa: CASSSAIRAVEQYF
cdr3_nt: TGCGCCAGCAGTTCGGCAATCAGGGCGGTCGAGCAGTACTTC

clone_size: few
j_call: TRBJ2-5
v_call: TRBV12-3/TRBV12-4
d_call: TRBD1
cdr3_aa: CASSSPGQGKETQYF
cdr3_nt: TGTGCCAGCAGTTCGCCGGGACAGGGAAAAGAGACCCAGTACTTC

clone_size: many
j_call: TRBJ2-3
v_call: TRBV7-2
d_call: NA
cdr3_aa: CASSPGGHPSTDTQYF
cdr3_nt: TGTGCCAGCAGCCCCGGGGGACATCCTAGCACAGATACGCAGTATTTT

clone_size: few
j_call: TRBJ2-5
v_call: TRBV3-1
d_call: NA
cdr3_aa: CASSPKRVDQPRAGTQYF
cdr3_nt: TGTGCCAGCAGCCCCAAGCGAGTTGATCAGCCGCGAGCTGGGACCCAGTACTTC

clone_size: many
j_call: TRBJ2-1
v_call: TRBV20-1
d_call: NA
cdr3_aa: CSDSSFSYNEQFF
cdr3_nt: TGCAGTGACAGTTCATTCTCCTACAATGAGCAGTTCTTC

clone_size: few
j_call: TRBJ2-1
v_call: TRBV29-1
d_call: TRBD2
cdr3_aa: CSAGWGGPREQFF
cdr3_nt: TGCAGCGCCGGTTGGGGAGGGCCAAGGGAGCAGTTCTTC

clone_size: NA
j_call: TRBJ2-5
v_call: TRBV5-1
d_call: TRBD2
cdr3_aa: CASSHLLAGSVETQYF
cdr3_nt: TGCGCCAGCAGCCACCTACTAGCGGGGTCGGTCGAGACCCAGTACTTC

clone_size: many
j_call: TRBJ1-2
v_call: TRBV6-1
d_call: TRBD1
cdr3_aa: CASKRLTTGDGYTF
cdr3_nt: TGTGCCAGCAAAAGGCTGACCACAGGGGATGGCTACACCTTC

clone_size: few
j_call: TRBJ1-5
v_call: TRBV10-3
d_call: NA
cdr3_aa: CAISESGGSNQPQHF
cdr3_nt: TGTGCCATCAGTGAGTCGGGGGGTAGCAATCAGCCCCAGCATTTT

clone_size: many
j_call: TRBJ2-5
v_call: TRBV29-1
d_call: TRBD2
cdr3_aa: CSVIRGLAGPSYQETQYF
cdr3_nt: TGCAGCGTCATTAGAGGACTAGCGGGCCCGTCTTACCAAGAGACCCAGTACTTC

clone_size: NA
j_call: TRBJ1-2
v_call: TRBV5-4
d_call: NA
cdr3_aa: CASSLDLIGLRNGYTF
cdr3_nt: TGTGCCAGCAGCTTGGATTTGATAGGGCTGAGGAATGGCTACACCTTC

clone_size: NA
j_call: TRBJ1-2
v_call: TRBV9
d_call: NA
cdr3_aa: CASSFGSLGASYGYTF
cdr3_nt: TGTGCCAGCAGCTTTGGTAGTCTGGGGGCGAGCTATGGCTACACCTTC

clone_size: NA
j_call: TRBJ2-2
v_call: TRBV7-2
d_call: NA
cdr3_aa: CASSFSRTGELFF
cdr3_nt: TGTGCCAGCAGCTTCTCTAGGACCGGGGAGCTGTTTTTT

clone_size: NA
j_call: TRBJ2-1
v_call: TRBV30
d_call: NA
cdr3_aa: CAWSVKLGREQFF
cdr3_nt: TGTGCCTGGAGTGTAAAACTGGGGCGAGAGCAGTTCTTC

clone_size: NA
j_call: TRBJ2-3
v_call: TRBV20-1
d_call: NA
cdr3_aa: CSARDLEGEGGTDTQYF
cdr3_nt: TGCAGTGCTAGAGATCTCGAGGGAGAGGGGGGCACAGATACGCAGTATTTT

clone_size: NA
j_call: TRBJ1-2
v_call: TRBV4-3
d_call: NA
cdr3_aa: CASSHLGQPTNYGYTF
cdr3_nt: TGCGCCAGCAGCCACCTAGGGCAGCCGACTAACTATGGCTACACCTTC

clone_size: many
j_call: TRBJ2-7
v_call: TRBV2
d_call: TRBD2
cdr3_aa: CASRASRGGHEQYF
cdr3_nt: TGTGCCAGCAGAGCTTCTCGGGGGGGCCACGAGCAGTACTTC

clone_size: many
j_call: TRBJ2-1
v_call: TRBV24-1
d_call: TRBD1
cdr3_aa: CATSEHGQGAYNEQFF
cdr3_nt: TGTGCCACCAGTGAACACGGACAGGGGGCATACAATGAGCAGTTCTTC

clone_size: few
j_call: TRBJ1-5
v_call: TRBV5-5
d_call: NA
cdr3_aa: CASSPGGRSRNQPQHF
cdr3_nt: TGTGCCAGCAGCCCCGGCGGCAGGTCCCGCAATCAGCCCCAGCATTTT

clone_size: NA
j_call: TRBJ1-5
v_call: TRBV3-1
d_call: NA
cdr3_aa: CASSQDGLPNQPQHF
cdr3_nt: TGTGCCAGCAGCCAAGATGGACTACCGAATCAGCCCCAGCATTTT

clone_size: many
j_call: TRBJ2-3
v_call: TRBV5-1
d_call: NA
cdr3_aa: CASSSGTPPDTQYF
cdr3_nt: TGCGCCAGCAGCTCGGGGACTCCCCCAGATACGCAGTATTTT

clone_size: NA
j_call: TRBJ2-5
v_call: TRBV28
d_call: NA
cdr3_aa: CASSLTSLSETQYF
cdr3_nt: TGTGCCAGCAGTTTGACTAGTCTCTCCGAGACCCAGTACTTC

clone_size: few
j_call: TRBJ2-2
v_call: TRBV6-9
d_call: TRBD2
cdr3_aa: CASSYPRGGTGELFF
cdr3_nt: TGTGCCAGCAGTTACCCCCGCGGGGGAACCGGGGAGCTGTTTTTT

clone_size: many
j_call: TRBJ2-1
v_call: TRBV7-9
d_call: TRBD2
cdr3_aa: CASERGGRVYNEQFF
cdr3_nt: TGTGCCAGCGAACGGGGCGGGAGGGTGTACAATGAGCAGTTCTTC

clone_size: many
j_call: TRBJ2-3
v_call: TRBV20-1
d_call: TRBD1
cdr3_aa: CSARDPGQGTTDTQYF
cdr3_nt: TGCAGTGCTAGAGATCCGGGACAGGGTACTACAGATACGCAGTATTTT

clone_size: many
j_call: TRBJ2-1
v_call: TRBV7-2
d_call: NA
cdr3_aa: CASSPRGEQFF
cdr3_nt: TGTGCCAGCAGCCCCCGAGGTGAGCAGTTCTTC

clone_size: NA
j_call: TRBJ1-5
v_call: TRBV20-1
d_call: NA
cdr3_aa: CSASHEDGNQPQHF
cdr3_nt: TGCAGTGCTAGTCACGAGGATGGCAATCAGCCCCAGCATTTT

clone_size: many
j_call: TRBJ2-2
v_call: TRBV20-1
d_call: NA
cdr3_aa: CSAIVAEGFTGELFF
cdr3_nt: TGCAGTGCTATCGTAGCGGAGGGCTTCACCGGGGAGCTGTTTTTT

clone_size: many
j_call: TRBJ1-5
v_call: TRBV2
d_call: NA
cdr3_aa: CASRSLASNQPQHF
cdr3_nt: TGTGCCAGCAGATCGCTGGCCAGCAATCAGCCCCAGCATTTT

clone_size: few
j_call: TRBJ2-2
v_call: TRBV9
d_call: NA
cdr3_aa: CASSLGTGTGELFF
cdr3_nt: TGTGCCAGCAGCCTTGGGACGGGCACCGGGGAGCTGTTTTTT